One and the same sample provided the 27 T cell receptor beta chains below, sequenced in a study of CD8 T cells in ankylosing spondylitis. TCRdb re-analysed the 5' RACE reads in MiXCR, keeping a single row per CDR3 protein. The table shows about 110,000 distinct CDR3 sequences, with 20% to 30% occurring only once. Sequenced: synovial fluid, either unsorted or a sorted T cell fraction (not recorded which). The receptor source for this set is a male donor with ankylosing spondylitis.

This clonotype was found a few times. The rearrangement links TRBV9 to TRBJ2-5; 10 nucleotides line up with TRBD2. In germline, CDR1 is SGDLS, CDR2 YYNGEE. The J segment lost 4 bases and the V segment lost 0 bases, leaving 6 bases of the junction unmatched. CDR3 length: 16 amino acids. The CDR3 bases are TGTGCCAGCAGCGTAGGTAGCGGGAGGACGAGAGAGACCCAGTACTTC. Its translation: CASSVGSGRTRETQYF.

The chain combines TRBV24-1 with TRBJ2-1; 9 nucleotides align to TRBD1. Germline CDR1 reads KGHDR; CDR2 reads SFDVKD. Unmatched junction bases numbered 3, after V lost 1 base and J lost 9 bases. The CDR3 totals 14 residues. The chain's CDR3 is CATSDFTGGSEQFF. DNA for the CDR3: TGTGCCACCAGTGATTTTACAGGGGGCAGTGAGCAGTTCTTC.

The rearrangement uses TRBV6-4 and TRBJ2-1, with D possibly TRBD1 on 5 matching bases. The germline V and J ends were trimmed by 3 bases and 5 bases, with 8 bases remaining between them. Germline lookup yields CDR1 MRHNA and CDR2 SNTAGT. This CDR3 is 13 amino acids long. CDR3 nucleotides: TGTGCCAGCAGTGAGGACACCCACAATGAGCAGTTCTTC. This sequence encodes CASSEDTHNEQFF.

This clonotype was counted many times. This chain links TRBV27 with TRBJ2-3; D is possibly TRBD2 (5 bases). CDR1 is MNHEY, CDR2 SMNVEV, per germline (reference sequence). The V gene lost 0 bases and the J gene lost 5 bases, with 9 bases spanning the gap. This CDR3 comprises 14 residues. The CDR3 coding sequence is TGTGCCAGCAGTTTATCGAGAGGAGGAGATACGCAGTATTTT. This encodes CASSLSRGGDTQYF.

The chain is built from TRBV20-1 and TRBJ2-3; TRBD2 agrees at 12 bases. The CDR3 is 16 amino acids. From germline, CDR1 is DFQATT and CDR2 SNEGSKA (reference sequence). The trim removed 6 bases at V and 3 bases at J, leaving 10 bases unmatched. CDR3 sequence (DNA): TGCAGTGCCCTAGCCCTTACTAGCGGGAGGACAGATACGCAGTATTTT. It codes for CSALALTSGRTDTQYF.

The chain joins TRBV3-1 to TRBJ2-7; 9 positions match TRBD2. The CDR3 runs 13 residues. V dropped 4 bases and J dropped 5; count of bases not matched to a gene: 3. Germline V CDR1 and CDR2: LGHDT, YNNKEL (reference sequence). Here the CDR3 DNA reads TGTGCCAGCAGCCTAGCGGGAGTGGACGAGCAGTACGTC. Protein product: CASSLAGVDEQYV.

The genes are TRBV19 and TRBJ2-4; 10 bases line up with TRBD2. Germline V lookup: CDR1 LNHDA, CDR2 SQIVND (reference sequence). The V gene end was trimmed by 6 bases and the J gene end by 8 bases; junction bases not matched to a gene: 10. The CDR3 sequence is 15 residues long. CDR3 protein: CASRSGTSVRYIQYF. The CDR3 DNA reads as TGTGCCAGTAGGTCCGGGACTAGCGTACGCTACATTCAGTACTTC.

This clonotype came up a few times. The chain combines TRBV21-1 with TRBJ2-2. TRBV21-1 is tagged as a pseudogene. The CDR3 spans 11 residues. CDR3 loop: CASSNPGELFF. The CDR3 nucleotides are TGTGCCAGCAGCAACCCCGGGGAGCTGTTTTTT.

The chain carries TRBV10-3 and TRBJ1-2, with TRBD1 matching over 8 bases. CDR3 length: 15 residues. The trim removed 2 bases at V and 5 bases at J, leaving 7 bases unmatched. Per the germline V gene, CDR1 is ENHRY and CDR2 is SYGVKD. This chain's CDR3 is CAISEGGTGGYGYTF. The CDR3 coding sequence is TGTGCCATCAGTGAGGGAGGGACAGGTGGATATGGCTACACCTTC.

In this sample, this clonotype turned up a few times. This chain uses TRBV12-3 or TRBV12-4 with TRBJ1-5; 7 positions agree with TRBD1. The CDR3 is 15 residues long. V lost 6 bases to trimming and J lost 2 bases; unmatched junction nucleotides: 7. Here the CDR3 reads CASRPTGVGNQPQHF. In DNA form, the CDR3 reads TGTGCCAGCAGGCCAACAGGGGTGGGCAATCAGCCCCAGCATTTT.

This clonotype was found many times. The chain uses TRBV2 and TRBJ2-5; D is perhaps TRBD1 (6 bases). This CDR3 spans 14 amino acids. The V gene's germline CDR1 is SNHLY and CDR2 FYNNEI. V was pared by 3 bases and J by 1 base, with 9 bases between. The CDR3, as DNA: TGTGCCAGCAGTGACGACAGGTTCCAAGAGACCCAGTACTTC. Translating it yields CASSDDRFQETQYF.

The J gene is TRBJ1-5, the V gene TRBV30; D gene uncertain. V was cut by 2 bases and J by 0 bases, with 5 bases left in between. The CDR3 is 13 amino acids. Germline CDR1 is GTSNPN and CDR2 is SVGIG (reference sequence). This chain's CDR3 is CAWSPGSNQPQHF. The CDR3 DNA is TGTGCCTGGAGTCCAGGTAGCAATCAGCCCCAGCATTTT.

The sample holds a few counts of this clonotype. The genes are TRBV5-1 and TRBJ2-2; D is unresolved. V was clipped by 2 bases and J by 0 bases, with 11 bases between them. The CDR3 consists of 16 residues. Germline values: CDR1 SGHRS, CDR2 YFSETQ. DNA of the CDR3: TGCGCCAGCAGCTTAACCACGTTCGCGAACACCGGGGAGCTGTTTTTT. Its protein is CASSLTTFANTGELFF.

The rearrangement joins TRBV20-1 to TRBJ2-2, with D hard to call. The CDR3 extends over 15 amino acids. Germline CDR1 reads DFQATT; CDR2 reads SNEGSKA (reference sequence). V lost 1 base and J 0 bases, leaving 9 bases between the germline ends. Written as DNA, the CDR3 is TGCAGTGCTAGAGGGCCTCCCGCGAACACCGGGGAGCTGTTTTTT. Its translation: CSARGPPANTGELFF.

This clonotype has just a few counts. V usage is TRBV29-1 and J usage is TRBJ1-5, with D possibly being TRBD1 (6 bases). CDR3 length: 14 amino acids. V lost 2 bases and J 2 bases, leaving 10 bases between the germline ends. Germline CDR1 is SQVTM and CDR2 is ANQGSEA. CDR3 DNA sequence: TGCAGCGTTGAATTACAGGGCGGCAATCAGCCCCAGCATTTT. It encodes CSVELQGGNQPQHF.

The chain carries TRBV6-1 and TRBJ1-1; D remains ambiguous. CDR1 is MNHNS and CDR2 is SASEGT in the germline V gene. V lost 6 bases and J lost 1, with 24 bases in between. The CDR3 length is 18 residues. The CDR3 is CASSQPMGYVGWNTEAFF. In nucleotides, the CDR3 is TGTGCCAGCAGCCAGCCTATGGGGTATGTAGGGTGGAACACTGAAGCTTTCTTT.

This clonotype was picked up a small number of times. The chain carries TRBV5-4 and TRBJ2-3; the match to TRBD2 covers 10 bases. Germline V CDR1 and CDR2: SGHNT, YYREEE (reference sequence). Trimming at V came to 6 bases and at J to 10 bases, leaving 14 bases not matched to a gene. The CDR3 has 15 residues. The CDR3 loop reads CASIDKLAGDLAQYF. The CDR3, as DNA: TGTGCCAGCATCGATAAGCTAGCGGGGGACCTCGCGCAGTATTTT.

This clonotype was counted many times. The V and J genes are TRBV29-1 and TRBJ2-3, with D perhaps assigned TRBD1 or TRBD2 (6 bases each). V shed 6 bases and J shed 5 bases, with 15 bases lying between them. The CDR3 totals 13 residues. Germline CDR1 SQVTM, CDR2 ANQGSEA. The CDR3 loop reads CSVIQGGGDTQYF. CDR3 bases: TGCAGCGTCATACAGGGAGGAGGAGATACGCAGTATTTT.

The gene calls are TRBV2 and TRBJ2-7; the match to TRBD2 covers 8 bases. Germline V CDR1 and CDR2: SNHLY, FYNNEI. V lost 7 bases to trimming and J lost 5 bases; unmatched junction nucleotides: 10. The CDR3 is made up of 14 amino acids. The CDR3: CASKKRELVDEQYF. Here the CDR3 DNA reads TGTGCCAGCAAGAAGCGGGAGTTAGTAGACGAGCAGTACTTC. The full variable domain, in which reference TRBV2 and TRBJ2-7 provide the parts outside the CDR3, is EPEVTQTPSHQVTQMGQEVILRCVPISNHLYFYWYRQILGQKVEFLVSFYNNEISEKSEIFDDQFSVERPDGSNFTLKIRSTKLEDSAMYFCASKKRELVDEQYFGPGTRLTVT.

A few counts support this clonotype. For the CDR3, the DNA is TGTGCCAGCAGCGACCGGGACCAGTCCTACGAGCAGTACGTC. This sequence encodes CASSDRDQSYEQYV. This rearrangement joins TRBV21-1 to TRBJ2-7; the D call in the table, TRBD2, was not verified against the DNA. TRBV21-1 is a documented pseudogene. The CDR3 is 14 residues long.

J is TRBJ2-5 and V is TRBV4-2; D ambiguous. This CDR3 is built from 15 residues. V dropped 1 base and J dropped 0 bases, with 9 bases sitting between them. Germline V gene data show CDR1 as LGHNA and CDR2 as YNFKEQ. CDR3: CASSQGGRYQETQYF. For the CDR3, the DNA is TGTGCCAGCAGCCAAGGAGGACGCTACCAAGAGACCCAGTACTTC.

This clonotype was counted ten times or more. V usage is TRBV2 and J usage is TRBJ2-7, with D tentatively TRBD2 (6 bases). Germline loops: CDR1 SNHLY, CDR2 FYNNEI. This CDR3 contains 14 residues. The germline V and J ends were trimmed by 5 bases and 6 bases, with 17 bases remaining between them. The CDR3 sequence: CASSPSTSLSEQYV. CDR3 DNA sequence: TGTGCCAGCAGTCCCTCGACTAGTTTAAGCGAGCAGTACGTC.

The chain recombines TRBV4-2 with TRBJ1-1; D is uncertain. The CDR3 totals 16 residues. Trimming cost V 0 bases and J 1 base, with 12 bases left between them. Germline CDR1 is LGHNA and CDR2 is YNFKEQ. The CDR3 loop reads CASSQDAGRWNTEAFF. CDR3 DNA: TGTGCCAGCAGCCAAGATGCGGGCAGATGGAACACTGAAGCTTTCTTT.

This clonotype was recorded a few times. The CDR3 loop is CASSPGWTSGSGWYEQFF. The CDR3 DNA is TGCGCCAGCAGCCCGGGGTGGACTAGCGGGAGCGGTTGGTATGAGCAGTTCTTC. The rearrangement uses TRBV5-1 and TRBJ2-1; 13 bases line up with TRBD2. The CDR3 covers 18 residues. CDR1 is SGHRS and CDR2 is YFSETQ in the germline V gene. Germline trimming cut 4 bases from V and 8 bases from J; bases unmatched to any gene: 15. Together with reference TRBV5-1 and TRBJ2-1, the CDR3 gives the full variable domain: KAGVTQTPRYLIKTRGQQVTLSCSPISGHRSVSWYQQTPGQGLQFLFEYFSETQRNKGNFPGRFSGRQFSNSRSEMNVSTLELGDSALYLCASSPGWTSGSGWYEQFFGPGTRLTVL.

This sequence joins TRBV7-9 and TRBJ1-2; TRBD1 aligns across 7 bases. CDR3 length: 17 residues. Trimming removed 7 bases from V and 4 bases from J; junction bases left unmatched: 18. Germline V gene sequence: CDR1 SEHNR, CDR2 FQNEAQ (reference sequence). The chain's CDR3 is CASTSGPDGTVSYGYTF. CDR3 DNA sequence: TGTGCCAGCACCTCCGGGCCAGACGGGACAGTTTCCTATGGCTACACCTTC. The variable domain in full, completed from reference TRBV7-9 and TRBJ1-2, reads DTGVSQNPRHKITKRGQNVTFRCDPISEHNRLYWYRQTLGQGPEFLTYFQNEAQLEKSRLLSDRFSAERPKGSFSTLEIQRTEQGDSAMYLCASTSGPDGTVSYGYTFGSGTRLTVV.

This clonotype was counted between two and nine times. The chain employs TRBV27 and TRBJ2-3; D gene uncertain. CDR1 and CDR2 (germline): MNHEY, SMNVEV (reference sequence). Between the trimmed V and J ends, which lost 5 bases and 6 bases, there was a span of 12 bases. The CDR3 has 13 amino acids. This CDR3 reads CASSPHDLDTQYF. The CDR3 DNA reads TGTGCCAGCAGTCCCCATGATCTGGATACGCAGTATTTT.

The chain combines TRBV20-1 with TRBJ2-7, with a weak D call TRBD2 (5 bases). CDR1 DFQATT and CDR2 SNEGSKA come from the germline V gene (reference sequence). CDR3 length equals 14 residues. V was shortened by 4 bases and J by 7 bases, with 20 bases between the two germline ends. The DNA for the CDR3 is TGCAGTGCTATGGGTGGGAGAGCACCGCCGGAGCAGTACTTC. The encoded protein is CSAMGGRAPPEQYF.